The clone carrying this T cell receptor beta chain was counted only a few times. The antigen is unknown. This specimen belongs to a study of response to subunit inactivated influenza vaccine. A single record per CDR3 protein comes from TCRdb applying MiXCR to the RT-PCR reads. The repertoire has 550,000 to 800,000 distinct CDR3 sequences, around 13% of them found once; the top ten carry around 7%. CDR3 length: 13 residues. Trimming stripped 7 bases from V and 1 base from J, with 10 bases between. Whole-study results and caveats: Few new T cells, the authors suggested, are recruited by each seasonal influenza vaccination.

The receptor comes from a man aged 50 to 60 who received an inactivated influenza vaccine. The V and J genes are TRBV12-3 or TRBV12-4 and TRBJ1-1; D is uncertain. The sequencing here drew on PBMCs from blood, taken around two weeks before vaccination. The CDR3 sequence is CASKGLSNTEAFF. CDR3 DNA sequence: TGTGCCAGCAAGGGCCTTTCGAACACTGAAGCTTTCTTT.